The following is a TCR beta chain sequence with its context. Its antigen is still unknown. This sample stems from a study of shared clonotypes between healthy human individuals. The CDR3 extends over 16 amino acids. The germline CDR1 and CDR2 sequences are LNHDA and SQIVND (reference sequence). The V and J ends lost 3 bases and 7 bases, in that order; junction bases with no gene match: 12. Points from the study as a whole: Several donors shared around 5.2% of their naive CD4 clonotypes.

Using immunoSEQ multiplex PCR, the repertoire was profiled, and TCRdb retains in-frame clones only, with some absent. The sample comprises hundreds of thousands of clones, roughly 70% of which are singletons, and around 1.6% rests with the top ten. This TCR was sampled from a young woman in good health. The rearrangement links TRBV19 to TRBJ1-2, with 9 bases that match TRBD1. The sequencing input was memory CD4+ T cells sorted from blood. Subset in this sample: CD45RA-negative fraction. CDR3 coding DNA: TGTGCCAGTAGTATGTCCGGTAGACAGGGGGATTTTGGCTACACCTTC. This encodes CASSMSGRQGDFGYTF.